These 20 T cell receptor beta chains were sequenced from one sample in a study of OX40 agonist ivuxolimab in advanced cancers. Sequenced by immunoSEQ multiplex PCR; TCRdb stores in-frame clones only, minus some. This table has 60,000 to 75,000 clones, about 89% appearing once. Sequenced here: CD4+ or CD8+ T cells sorted from blood, sampled in a trial of the OX40 agonist ivuxolimab. These receptors came from an adult with an advanced solid tumor such as melanoma, head and neck, liver or kidney cancer.

The chain joins TRBV25-1 to TRBJ2-1; TRBD2 matches 14 bases. V shed 2 bases and J 6 bases; nucleotides not matched to a gene: 3. The germline V gene has CDR1 MGHDK and CDR2 SYGVNS. This CDR3 has 16 amino acids. The CDR3 bases are TGTGCCAGCAGTGAACTGGGACTAGCGGGGGCCAATGAGCAGTTCTTC. Translated: CASSELGLAGANEQFF.

The V call is TRBV5-1, the J call TRBJ2-7, with TRBD2 matching 8 bases. V shed 4 bases, J shed 3 bases, and the junction held 9 bases outside the gene matches. CDR3 length: 15 residues. CDR1 is SGHRS, CDR2 YFSETQ, per germline. The CDR3 reads CASSVSGVSHYEQYF. CDR3 in DNA: TGCGCCAGCAGCGTTAGCGGGGTGTCCCACTACGAGCAGTACTTC.

The V and J genes are TRBV25-1 and TRBJ2-3, with D perhaps matching TRBD2 (5 bases). The CDR3 sequence is 13 residues long. V was pared by 6 bases and J by 5 bases, with 12 bases between. CDR1 is MGHDK, CDR2 SYGVNS, per germline. The CDR3 region has the DNA TGTGCCAGCAGCAGGAGGATGCTAGATACGCAGTATTTT. This codes for CASSRRMLDTQYF.

The chain joins TRBV2 to TRBJ1-1; D is possibly TRBD1 (6 bases). The ends were cut back, 11 bases at V and 4 bases at J, with 14 bases in the middle. Germline V CDR1 and CDR2: SNHLY, FYNNEI. This CDR3 has 12 amino acids. The CDR3 DNA is TGTGCCGGGGCCCGCAGGGGCACTGAAGCTTTCTTT. It translates to CAGARRGTEAFF.

The chain joins TRBV7-2 to TRBJ2-5, with TRBD2 identical over 9 bases. Per the germline V gene, CDR1 is SGHTA and CDR2 is FQGNSA. Trimming cost V 2 bases and J 4 bases; bases outside gene matches: 8. The CDR3 has 16 amino acids. The CDR3 region is CASSLTSSGIGETQYF. The CDR3 DNA reads TGTGCCAGCAGCTTAACGTCTAGCGGGATCGGAGAGACCCAGTACTTC.

This sequence joins TRBV28 and TRBJ1-2; D uncertain. The CDR3 runs 15 residues. Trimming removed 6 bases at V and 0 bases at J, with 14 bases between. Germline assignment: CDR1 MDHEN and CDR2 SYDVKM. The CDR3 region has the DNA TGTGCCAGCAGCTGGGGTTCCCTTGCTAACTATGGCTACACCTTC. Its protein is CASSWGSLANYGYTF.

This chain connects TRBV29-1 to TRBJ2-7; TRBD2 aligns across 7 bases. Germline V gives CDR1 SQVTM, CDR2 ANQGSEA. The V and J ends lost 4 bases and 5 bases, in that order; junction bases with no gene match: 5. The CDR3 totals 12 residues. The CDR3 loop reads CSVGWGGNEQYF. Written as DNA, the CDR3 is TGCAGCGTTGGGTGGGGGGGAAACGAGCAGTACTTC.

This chain uses TRBV9 with TRBJ2-3; TRBD2 agrees at 7 bases. Germline V lookup: CDR1 SGDLS, CDR2 YYNGEE. The CDR3 covers 16 residues. The trim removed 4 bases at V and 3 bases at J, leaving 11 bases unmatched. The CDR3 reads CASSPPGGSRTDTQYF. As DNA, the CDR3 is TGTGCCAGCAGCCCACCCGGGGGGAGTAGGACAGATACGCAGTATTTT. Looking up the rest from reference TRBV9 and TRBJ2-3 gives the full variable domain: DSGVTQTPKHLITATGQRVTLRCSPRSGDLSVYWYQQSLDQGLQFLIQYYNGEERAKGNILERFSAQQFPDLHSELNLSSLELGDSALYFCASSPPGGSRTDTQYFGPGTRLTVL.

J is TRBJ2-1 and V is TRBV18; 8 bases match TRBD1. V shed 3 bases and J 6 bases; nucleotides not matched to a gene: 4. This CDR3 has 14 amino acids. Germline assignment: CDR1 KGHSH and CDR2 LQKENI. The chain's CDR3 is CASSPETGVNEQFF. The CDR3 bases are TGTGCCAGCTCACCTGAGACAGGGGTCAATGAGCAGTTCTTC.

This chain uses TRBV18 with TRBJ2-7; the D gene could be TRBD1 or TRBD2 (6 bases each). Germline V gives CDR1 KGHSH, CDR2 LQKENI. The CDR3 runs 15 residues. Trimming pared 0 bases from V and 4 bases from J, leaving 13 bases between. The CDR3 reads CASSPPLTGRYEQYF. The CDR3 DNA reads as TGTGCCAGCTCACCACCTCTAACAGGGAGGTACGAGCAGTACTTC.

The genes are TRBV28 and TRBJ2-1; D gene unclear. CDR1 is MDHEN, CDR2 SYDVKM, per germline. This CDR3 is 14 amino acids long. Trimming took 2 bases from V and 2 from J, leaving 7 bases between them. CDR3 bases: TGTGCCAGCAGTTTAGGGGTGACCTACAATGAGCAGTTCTTC. Translation: CASSLGVTYNEQFF.

The chain has TRBV5-1 and TRBJ2-7; 9 bases match TRBD1. Germline CDR1 and CDR2: SGHRS and YFSETQ. V lost 0 bases, J lost 3 bases, and 7 bases stayed unmatched. The CDR3 is made up of 16 amino acids. The CDR3 nucleotides read TGCGCCAGCAGCTTGGCAACAGGGACAGGGAACTACGAGCAGTACTTC. As protein: CASSLATGTGNYEQYF.

The chain joins TRBV11-3 to TRBJ2-5; D tentatively fits TRBD1 or TRBD2 (5 bases each). The germline V and J ends were trimmed by 5 bases and 2 bases, with 15 bases remaining between them. The CDR3 is 15 amino acids. CDR1 SGHNT and CDR2 YENEEA come from the germline V gene. DNA for the CDR3: TGTGCCAGCAGCCGGGGCAGCGAGGCTCAAGAGACCCAGTACTTC. Translation gives CASSRGSEAQETQYF.

J is TRBJ2-5 and V is TRBV5-1; the D gene is possibly TRBD2 (5 bases). CDR1 is SGHRS, CDR2 YFSETQ, per germline. This CDR3 has 13 amino acids. V was cut by 1 base and J by 5 bases, with 9 bases left in between. The CDR3 sequence: CASSLTSGETQYF. For the CDR3, the DNA is TGCGCCAGCAGCTTGACATCGGGGGAGACCCAGTACTTC.

Concerning this clone itself: At one of its ends the junction is not consistent with the germline gene, which may arise from a read error. The chain has TRBV18 and TRBJ2-2; D not resolved. This CDR3 spans 12 amino acids. Germline assignment: CDR1 KGHSH and CDR2 LQKENI. The CDR3 DNA reads as TGTGCCAGCTCTCGGAACTCCGGGGAGCTGTTTTTT. This codes for CASSRNSGELFF.

V gene TRBV5-4 combines with J gene TRBJ2-1; 8 bases map to TRBD2. There are 18 residues in the CDR3. Trimming at V came to 2 bases and at J to 8 bases, leaving 18 bases not matched to a gene. CDR1 is SGHNT and CDR2 is YYREEE in the germline V gene (reference sequence). CDR3 bases: TGTGCCAGCAGCTTAAAGGGGCTAGCGGGCCCTCGGGCCCATGAGCAGTTCTTC. Translating gives CASSLKGLAGPRAHEQFF.

The chain joins TRBV5-1 to TRBJ2-1; TRBD2 might be the D (6 bases). Germline CDR1 reads SGHRS; CDR2 reads YFSETQ. The CDR3 runs 18 residues. V shed 0 bases and J shed 4 bases, with 20 bases lying between them. This CDR3 is CASSLGGRLVLGYNEQFF. Here the CDR3 DNA reads TGCGCCAGCAGCTTGGGAGGGCGACTAGTTTTGGGGTACAATGAGCAGTTCTTC.

The chain is built from TRBV19 and TRBJ2-1; 12 nucleotides match TRBD2. Trimming cost V 7 bases and J 4 bases; bases outside gene matches: 8. Germline V gene sequence: CDR1 LNHDA, CDR2 SQIVND (reference sequence). This CDR3 spans 16 amino acids. This CDR3 reads CASNPTSGRSYNEQFF. The CDR3 DNA sequence: TGTGCCAGTAACCCGACTAGCGGGAGATCATACAATGAGCAGTTCTTC. Drawing the rest from reference TRBV19 and TRBJ2-1, the complete variable domain is DGGITQSPKYLFRKEGQNVTLSCEQNLNHDAMYWYRQDPGQGLRLIYYSQIVNDFQKGDIAEGYSVSREKKESFPLTVTSAQKNPTAFYLCASNPTSGRSYNEQFFGPGTRLTVL.

The chain links TRBV7-9 to TRBJ2-5; D is ambiguous. In germline, CDR1 is SEHNR, CDR2 FQNEAQ (reference sequence). The CDR3 loop spans 11 amino acids. V lost 4 bases and J 2 bases, leaving 2 bases between the germline ends. CDR3 in DNA: TGTGCCAGCAGCTCTCAAGAGACCCAGTACTTC. Translating gives CASSSQETQYF.

V is TRBV7-9 and J is TRBJ1-1; D ambiguous. The CDR3 extends over 11 amino acids. Trimming removed 5 bases from V and 3 bases from J, with 4 bases in between. Per the germline V gene, CDR1 is SEHNR and CDR2 is FQNEAQ (reference sequence). CDR3 coding DNA: TGTGCCAGCAGCAGGGACACTGAAGCTTTCTTT. Translation gives CASSRDTEAFF.